The clone carrying this TCR beta chain was counted a few times. Its antigen remains unknown. The study reverse transcribed the entire isolated RNA, so it sequenced expressed TCRB transcripts. Produced via immunoSEQ multiplex PCR; TCRdb's table is partial and in-frame only. There are 50,000 or so clones in the sample; over 40% occur only once, and about 1.5% lies in the top ten. Trimming at V came to 5 bases and at J to 7 bases, leaving 6 bases not matched to a gene. The CDR3 covers 16 residues. Germline CDR1 and CDR2: LGHNA and YSLEER. The sample originates from a study of beta chain features in type 1 diabetes. On the study more broadly: All of the samples together had 85 million to 130 million sorted cells examined. Whole-study findings and limits: A pattern of fewer insertions and more deletions at VDJ junctions was seen in type 1 diabetes patients. Naive, central memory and Treg TCRB repertoires appeared more alike in patients than in healthy donors. Shortening that was moderate but significant affected the TCRB CDR3s of Type 1 diabetes patients in all four CD4+ subsets.

The sequence came from a young man with type 1 diabetes. The chain recombines TRBV4-3 with TRBJ2-1, with 15 bases identical to TRBD2. What was sequenced was Tregs from blood. DNA of the CDR3: TGCGCCAGCAGCGAGCATGGGACTAGCGGGAGGAATGAGCAGTTCTTC. Translating it yields CASSEHGTSGRNEQFF.